This T cell receptor (beta chain) was sequenced during a study of Ad26.COV2.S vaccination and SARS-CoV-2 variants. Whole-study results and caveats: Researchers reported similar non-spike TCR breadth in vaccine and placebo recipients.

There are 15 residues in the CDR3. The germline V gene has CDR1 MNHEY and CDR2 SVGEGT. The V and J ends lost 3 bases and 1 base respectively, with 10 bases between them. Of note for this clone: Its antigen remains unknown.

TCRdb's table, derived via immunoSEQ multiplex PCR, lists solely in-frame clones and lacks some. Found here are around 450,000 clones, 89% of them singletons; the top ten hold around 2.6%. Treatment denoted: 15 to 20 received Ad26.COV2.S at low or high dose, single or two shots; several received placebo; per-sample allocation not given. Sampling happened 63 days after the first vaccine or placebo injection. The chain uses TRBV6-2 or TRBV6-3 and TRBJ1-5; unclear D gene. Specimen: peripheral blood, collected in a trial of Ad26.COV2.S vaccine versus placebo. The sequence derives from a person between 18 and 59 years old who received the Ad26.COV2.S COVID-19 vaccine or a placebo. The DNA for the CDR3 is TGTGCCAGCAGTTATGAGGGCGCGAGCAATCAGCCCCAGCATTTT. This sequence encodes CASSYEGASNQPQHF.